This is a list of T cell receptor beta chains from one sample in a study of blood T cell repertoires in COVID-19. Assay used: immunoSEQ multiplex PCR; TCRdb lists only in-frame clones, some missing. The sample consists of 10,000 or so clones, roughly 82% of them appearing once. What was sequenced was peripheral blood. Receptors were obtained from a human donor in a cohort sampled during active COVID-19. Each CDR3 is given with its conserved first and last residue. Each record gives: J gene, V gene, clone size, D gene, CDR3 DNA, CDR3 protein. D genes are given only for firm matches. Clone size is shown for a subset of rows, as once, few, many or a class of expanded clone.

>TRBJ1-1|TRBV3-1/TRBV3-2|once|.
TGTGCCAGCAGCCAAGGAGGGAGTGACACTGAAGCTTTCTTT
CASSQGGSDTEAFF
>TRBJ2-7|TRBV4-1|.|.
TGCGCCAGCAGACCAAGACTAGGGAGCGAGCAGTACTTC
CASRPRLGSEQYF
>TRBJ2-7|TRBV6-6|.|TRBD1
TGTGCCAGCAGTCCCCCCAATGGTCCGGACAGGGACTACGAGCAGTACTTC
CASSPPNGPDRDYEQYF
>TRBJ2-3|TRBV29-1|.|TRBD2
TGCAGCGCCGGACGGCGGGGGGCAGATACGCAGTATTTT
CSAGRRGADTQYF
>TRBJ1-1|TRBV10-3|.|TRBD1
TGTGCCATCAGTGAGTCTTCGAGAAGAGGACAGGGGAACCGGGAAGCTTTCTTT
CAISESSRRGQGNREAFF
>TRBJ1-5|TRBV21-1|once|.
TGTGCCAGCAGCTCTCGGACAGGGCCCGGCAATCAGCCCCAGCATTTT
CASSSRTGPGNQPQHF
>TRBJ1-1|TRBV12-3/TRBV12-4|few|.
TGTGCCAGCAGTGAGGGACTTAAAGCTTTCTTT
CASSEGLKAFF
>TRBJ1-4|TRBV7-3|.|TRBD1
TGTGCCAGCAGCCAAGGGACAGATTCTGAAAAACTGTTTTTT
CASSQGTDSEKLFF
>TRBJ2-4|TRBV10-1|.|.
TGCGCCAGCAGTGCTAATGAAAACATTCAGTACTTC
CASSANENIQYF
>TRBJ2-3|TRBV27|.|TRBD1
TGTGCCAGCAGTTCGTCGGACAGGGTGGCAGATACGCAGTATTTT
CASSSSDRVADTQYF
>TRBJ2-3|TRBV5-1|.|.
TGCGCCAGCAGCTTGGTTCGGGGTGGGGGCACAGATACGCAGTATTTT
CASSLVRGGGTDTQYF
>TRBJ1-6|TRBV4-2|.|TRBD1
TGTGCCAGCAGCCACGAAATTGGACAGGGGGAGAATCACCACTTT
CASSHEIGQGENHHF
>TRBJ1-6|TRBV27|.|TRBD1
TGTGCCAGCAGTTTATCAGGGGGGACAGGGGTTTATAATTCACCCCTCCACTTT
CASSLSGGTGVYNSPLHF
>TRBJ1-5|TRBV5-1|.|.
TGCGCCAGCAGCCCAAACTTTGGCAATCAGCCCCAGCATTTT
CASSPNFGNQPQHF
>TRBJ2-7|TRBV6-2/TRBV6-3|.|.
TGTGCCAGCAGTCCCAACCCGACAGGTGGCTCGCAGTACTTC
CASSPNPTGGSQYF
>TRBJ1-2|TRBV7-9|once|.
TGTGCCAGCAGCAGAGACAGCAACTATGGCTACACCTTC
CASSRDSNYGYTF
>TRBJ2-5|TRBV5-1|.|.
TGCGCCAGCAGCTTGAGTTCAGGGAGGCAAGAGACCCAGTACTTC
CASSLSSGRQETQYF
>TRBJ1-5|TRBV20-1|.|TRBD1
TGCAGTGCTAGTCCCGGACAGGGTAGGCGCAATCAGCCCCAGCATTTT
CSASPGQGRRNQPQHF
>TRBJ1-1|TRBV6-6|few|TRBD1
TGTGCCAGCAGCAAAACAGGGGCCGGTCTAGCTTTCTTT
CASSKTGAGLAFF
>TRBJ1-6|TRBV30|.|.
TGTGCCTGGGGGATAAAAGCGTCAGATTATAATTCACCCCTCCACTTT
CAWGIKASDYNSPLHF